These T cell receptor beta chains were read from a single sample in a study of blood T cells in healthy people across ages. TCRdb fed the 5' RACE reads into MiXCR, producing one record per CDR3 protein. The sample includes about 650,000 distinct CDR3 sequences, 32% of them seen just once. Sample: blood. The receptors stem from a woman of 80 years or more in good health. The CDR3 runs from the conserved cysteine through the conserved F or W. A D gene is named only where the DNA matches it firmly. A row's size may be missing; if present it is once, few, many or a size class.

v_call	clone_size	d_call	j_call	cdr3_nt	cdr3_aa
TRBV5-1	NA	NA	TRBJ2-5	TGCGCCAGCAGCGTGGATGACCTGGGTAAGACCCAGTACTTC	CASSVDDLGKTQYF
TRBV5-1	NA	TRBD2	TRBJ2-3	TGCGCCAGCAGCTCGCCTTTTGCGGGGGGCCCCACAGATACGCAGTATTTT	CASSSPFAGGPTDTQYF
TRBV20-1	many	NA	TRBJ1-5	TGCAGTGCTAGAGTCGGGTTGGGGGAAAATCAGCCCCAGCATTTT	CSARVGLGENQPQHF
TRBV6-6	many	NA	TRBJ1-1	TGTGCCAGCAGTTATGGCGACAAAGCTTTCTTT	CASSYGDKAFF
TRBV29-1	many	NA	TRBJ2-6	TGCAGCGCCGTAGGCGGGGACCGCTCTGGGGCCAACGTCCTGACTTTC	CSAVGGDRSGANVLTF
TRBV10-3	few	NA	TRBJ2-7	TGTGCCATCAGTGATAGGGGGTCCCTCTACGAGCAGTACTTC	CAISDRGSLYEQYF
TRBV18	few	NA	TRBJ1-5	TGTGCCAGCTCATCACAGGGTCGGGGACAGCCCCAGCATTTT	CASSSQGRGQPQHF
TRBV6-1	many	NA	TRBJ2-3	TGTGCCAGCAGACCTGGGGGAGATACGCAGTATTTT	CASRPGGDTQYF
TRBV10-3	NA	TRBD2	TRBJ2-2	TGTGCCATCAGTGGAGGGACGGGGATCCAGCGGGGGCTGCCCGGGGAGCTGTTTTTT	CAISGGTGIQRGLPGELFF
TRBV9	many	NA	TRBJ2-3	TGTGCCAGCAGCGTAGGACTACAGGGATCCACAGATACGCAGTATTTT	CASSVGLQGSTDTQYF
TRBV10-3	many	NA	TRBJ2-7	TGTGCCATCAGTGTACAGGGAGACGAGCAGTACTTC	CAISVQGDEQYF
TRBV11-2	many	TRBD1	TRBJ2-7	TGTGCCAGCAGCTTATCGGACAGGGTATCGGGCGAGCAGTACTTC	CASSLSDRVSGEQYF
TRBV12-3/TRBV12-4	NA	TRBD1	TRBJ1-4	TGTGCCAGCAGCCTTACGGACAGGAAAAATGAAAAACTGTTTTTT	CASSLTDRKNEKLFF
TRBV20-1	many	TRBD1	TRBJ1-4	TGCAGTGCTAGTCGGGGACAGGGTGGTGAAAAACTGTTTTTT	CSASRGQGGEKLFF
TRBV7-8	NA	NA	TRBJ1-2	TGTGCCAGCAGCTCGACAGGAGAACACTATGGCTACACCTTC	CASSSTGEHYGYTF
TRBV20-1	NA	TRBD2	TRBJ2-7	TGCAGTGCTAGAGACGGCGGGAGGCTAGTTTCTTACGAGCAGTACTTC	CSARDGGRLVSYEQYF
TRBV14	few	NA	TRBJ2-2	TGTGCCAGCAGCCAAGGATGGACTTCGAACACCGGGGAGCTGTTTTTT	CASSQGWTSNTGELFF
TRBV20-1	NA	NA	TRBJ2-1	TGCAGTGCTAGTCCCCCTACATCGGCGTCAAGAAATGAGCAGTTCTTC	CSASPPTSASRNEQFF
TRBV11-2	NA	NA	TRBJ1-1	TGTGCCAGCAGCTTAGATATCCCGAACACTGAAGCTTTCTTT	CASSLDIPNTEAFF
TRBV30	many	NA	TRBJ2-4	TGTGCCTGGAGTGTAGGCGGGGATAAAAACATTCAGTACTTC	CAWSVGGDKNIQYF
TRBV6-6	NA	NA	TRBJ1-2	TGTGCCAGCAGTTACGACTCAGAGGGGGGCTACACCTTC	CASSYDSEGGYTF
TRBV21-1	NA	NA	TRBJ2-7	TGTACCAGCAGCAAAGCGCCAGGGGGGGCCCCCTACAATGAGCAGTACTTC	CTSSKAPGGAPYNEQYF
TRBV9	many	TRBD1	TRBJ2-7	TGTGCCAGCAGCCCGCGGGACAGGGGCAGCGAGCAGTACTTC	CASSPRDRGSEQYF
TRBV29-1	many	TRBD1	TRBJ2-3	TGCAGCGTTGAGGACAGGGGCCATGGACGCACAGATACGCAGTATTTT	CSVEDRGHGRTDTQYF
TRBV20-1	NA	TRBD2	TRBJ2-1	TGCAGTGCTAGGTTAAGCGGGGGGGTGTTGTACAATGAGCAGTTCTTC	CSARLSGGVLYNEQFF
TRBV30	few	NA	TRBJ1-2	TGTGCCTGGAGCCAGCGGACAGATTATGGCTACACCTTC	CAWSQRTDYGYTF
TRBV20-1	many	NA	TRBJ2-5	TGCAGTGGGACCGAAGGGCTAGACAAAGAGACCCAGTACTTC	CSGTEGLDKETQYF
TRBV7-3	once	NA	TRBJ2-1	TGTGCCAGCAGCTCCCAACCGGGGGTTACGAATGAGCAGTTCTTC	CASSSQPGVTNEQFF
TRBV7-9	NA	TRBD1	TRBJ2-7	TGTGCCAGCAGCTCGCTTGGGACAGGCTACTCCTACGAGCAGTACTTC	CASSSLGTGYSYEQYF
TRBV11-1	many	NA	TRBJ1-1	TGTGCCAGCAGCAAGGGACTAGACACTGAAGCTTTCTTT	CASSKGLDTEAFF
TRBV5-1	NA	NA	TRBJ2-7	TGCGCCAGCAGCTTGGAACAGGCCCGCTCCTACGAGCAGTACTTC	CASSLEQARSYEQYF
TRBV20-1	NA	TRBD2	TRBJ2-3	TGCAGTGCTAGAGATTCGGAGGGAGGGCTCATGGATACGCAGTATTTT	CSARDSEGGLMDTQYF
TRBV10-3	many	NA	TRBJ2-5	TGTGCCATCAGTCAGGCCGGGACTCAGTACTTC	CAISQAGTQYF
TRBV4-3	many	TRBD2	TRBJ2-3	TGCGCCAGCAGCCAACTTCTAGCGGGGGGGCCAGATACGCAGTATTTT	CASSQLLAGGPDTQYF
TRBV12-3/TRBV12-4	NA	NA	TRBJ1-1	TGTGCCAGCAGCCCACAGGTTCCCCGCGGGGCTTTCTTT	CASSPQVPRGAFF
TRBV18	many	TRBD1	TRBJ1-6	TGTGCCAGCAGTCCCGGGACAGGGAATTCACCCCTCCACTTT	CASSPGTGNSPLHF
TRBV2	NA	NA	TRBJ1-5	TGTGCCAGCAGTGTTAGTTCTGGGGGGGCCAGGGATCAGCCCCAGCATTTT	CASSVSSGGARDQPQHF
TRBV20-1	NA	NA	TRBJ2-2	TGCAGTGCTAGGAAGACAGAATACGGGGAGCTGTTTTTT	CSARKTEYGELFF
TRBV19	NA	NA	TRBJ1-5	TGTGCCAGTAGTATCCCCGGATGGAGCAATCAGCCCCAGCATTTT	CASSIPGWSNQPQHF
TRBV27	many	NA	TRBJ1-2	TGTGCCAGCAGTTTGCGGCCTAACTATGGCTACACCTTC	CASSLRPNYGYTF
TRBV15	many	NA	TRBJ2-5	TGTGCCACCAGTCGAAGGACATATCAAGAGACCCAGTACTTC	CATSRRTYQETQYF
TRBV10-3	many	TRBD2	TRBJ2-5	TGTGCCACCGCTAGCGGGGGAATCCAAGAGACCCAGTACTTC	CATASGGIQETQYF
TRBV12-3/TRBV12-4	many	NA	TRBJ2-6	TGTGCCAGCAGTTTAAGCGGCATGGTGTCTGGGGCCAACGTCCTGACTTTC	CASSLSGMVSGANVLTF
TRBV5-1	many	TRBD1	TRBJ1-2	TGCGCCAGCAGCTCCCTGGACAGGGCGCGTGGCTACACCTTC	CASSSLDRARGYTF
TRBV7-3	NA	NA	TRBJ2-1	TGTGCCAGCAGCTCGCAGGGATGCAATGAGCAGTTCTTC	CASSSQGCNEQFF
TRBV6-2/TRBV6-3	many	NA	TRBJ1-2	TGTGCCAGCAGTACCCCCCGGACAGAGAGGGTATCCTACACCTTC	CASSTPRTERVSYTF